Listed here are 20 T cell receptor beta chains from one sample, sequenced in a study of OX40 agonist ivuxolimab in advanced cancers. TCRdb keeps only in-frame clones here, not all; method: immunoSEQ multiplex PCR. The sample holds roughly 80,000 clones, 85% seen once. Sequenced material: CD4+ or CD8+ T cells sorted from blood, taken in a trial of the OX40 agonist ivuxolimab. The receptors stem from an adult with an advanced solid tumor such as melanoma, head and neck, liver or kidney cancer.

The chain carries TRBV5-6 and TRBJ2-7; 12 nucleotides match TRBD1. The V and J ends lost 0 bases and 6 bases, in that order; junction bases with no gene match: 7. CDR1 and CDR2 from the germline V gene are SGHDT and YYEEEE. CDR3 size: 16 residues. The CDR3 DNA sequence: TGTGCCAGCAGCTTGGGAGTCGGGACAGGGGGCGGCGAGCAGTACTTC. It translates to CASSLGVGTGGGEQYF.

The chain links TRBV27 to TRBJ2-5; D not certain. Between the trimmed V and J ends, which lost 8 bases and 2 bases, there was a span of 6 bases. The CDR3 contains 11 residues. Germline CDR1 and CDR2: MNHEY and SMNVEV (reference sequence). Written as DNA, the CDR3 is TGTGCCAGCGGCCAACAAGAGACCCAGTACTTC. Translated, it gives CASGQQETQYF.

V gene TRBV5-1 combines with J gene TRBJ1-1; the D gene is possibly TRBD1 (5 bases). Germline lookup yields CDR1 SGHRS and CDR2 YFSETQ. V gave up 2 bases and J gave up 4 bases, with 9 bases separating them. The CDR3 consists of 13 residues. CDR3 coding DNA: TGCGCCAGCAGCTTCGAGGGGCTCACTGAAGCTTTCTTT. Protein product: CASSFEGLTEAFF.

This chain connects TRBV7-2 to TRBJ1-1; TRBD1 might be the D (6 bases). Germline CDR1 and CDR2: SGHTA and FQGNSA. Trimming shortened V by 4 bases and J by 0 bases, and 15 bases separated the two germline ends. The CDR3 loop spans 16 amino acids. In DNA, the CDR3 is TGTGCCAGCAGCTCTAACAGGGTTCCTCTGAACACTGAAGCTTTCTTT. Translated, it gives CASSSNRVPLNTEAFF.

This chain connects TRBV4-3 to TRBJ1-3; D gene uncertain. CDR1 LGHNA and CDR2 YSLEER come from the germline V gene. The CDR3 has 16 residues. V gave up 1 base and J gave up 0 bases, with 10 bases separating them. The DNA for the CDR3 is TGCGCCAGCAGCCAAGGGTTCGGGGTCTCTGGAAACACCATATATTTT. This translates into CASSQGFGVSGNTIYF.

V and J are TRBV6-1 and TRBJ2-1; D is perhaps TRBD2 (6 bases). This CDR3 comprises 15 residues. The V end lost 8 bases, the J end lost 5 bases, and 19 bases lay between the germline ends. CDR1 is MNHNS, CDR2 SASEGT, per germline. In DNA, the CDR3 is TGTGCCAGCCTCGATGACGGGACTCCCAACAATGAGCAGTTCTTC. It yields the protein CASLDDGTPNNEQFF.

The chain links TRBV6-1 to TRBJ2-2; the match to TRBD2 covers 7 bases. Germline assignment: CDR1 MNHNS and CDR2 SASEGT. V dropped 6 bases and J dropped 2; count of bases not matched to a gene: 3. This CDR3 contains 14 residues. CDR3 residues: CASSSGLNTGELFF. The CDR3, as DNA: TGTGCCAGCAGCTCGGGACTAAACACCGGGGAGCTGTTTTTT.

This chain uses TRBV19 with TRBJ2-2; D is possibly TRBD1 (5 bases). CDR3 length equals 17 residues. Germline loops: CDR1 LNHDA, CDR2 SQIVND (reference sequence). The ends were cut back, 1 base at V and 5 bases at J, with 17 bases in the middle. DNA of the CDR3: TGTGCCAGTAGTATAGGAAAACAGGCATCGGTTACCGGGGAGCTGTTTTTT. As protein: CASSIGKQASVTGELFF. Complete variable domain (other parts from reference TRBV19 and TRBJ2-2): DGGITQSPKYLFRKEGQNVTLSCEQNLNHDAMYWYRQDPGQGLRLIYYSQIVNDFQKGDIAEGYSVSREKKESFPLTVTSAQKNPTAFYLCASSIGKQASVTGELFFGEGSRLTVL.

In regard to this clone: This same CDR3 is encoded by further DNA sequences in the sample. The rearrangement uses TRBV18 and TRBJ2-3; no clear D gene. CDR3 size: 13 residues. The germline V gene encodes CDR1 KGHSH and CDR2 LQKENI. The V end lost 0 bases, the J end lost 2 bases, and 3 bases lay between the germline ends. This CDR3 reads CASSPPSTDTQYF. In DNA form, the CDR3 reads TGTGCCAGCTCACCACCTTCCACAGATACGCAGTATTTT.

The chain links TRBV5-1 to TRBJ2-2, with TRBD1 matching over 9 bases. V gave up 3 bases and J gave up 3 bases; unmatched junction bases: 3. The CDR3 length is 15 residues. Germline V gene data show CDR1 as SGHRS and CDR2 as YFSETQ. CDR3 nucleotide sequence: TGCGCCAGCAGCTCAGGACAGGGGTACACCGGGGAGCTGTTTTTT. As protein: CASSSGQGYTGELFF.

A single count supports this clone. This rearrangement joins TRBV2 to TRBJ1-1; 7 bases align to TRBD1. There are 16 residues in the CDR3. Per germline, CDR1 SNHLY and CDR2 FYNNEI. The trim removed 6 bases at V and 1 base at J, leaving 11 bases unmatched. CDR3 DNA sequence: TGTGCCAGCAGCCCGACAGGGACGTTAGGGAACACTGAAGCTTTCTTT. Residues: CASSPTGTLGNTEAFF.

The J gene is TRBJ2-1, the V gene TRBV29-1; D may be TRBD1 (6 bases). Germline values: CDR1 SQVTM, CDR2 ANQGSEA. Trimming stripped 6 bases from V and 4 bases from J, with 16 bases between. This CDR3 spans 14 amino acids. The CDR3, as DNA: TGCAGCGTCTCTCCCCCCACAGGGTACAATGAGCAGTTCTTC. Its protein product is CSVSPPTGYNEQFF.

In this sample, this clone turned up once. Here the CDR3 reads CASRPGSSSYNSPLHF. For the CDR3, the DNA is TGTGCCAGCAGGCCCGGCTCAAGCTCCTATAATTCACCCCTCCACTTT. V is TRBV7-2 and J is TRBJ1-6, with D hard to call. Trimming removed 6 bases at V and 0 bases at J, with 12 bases between. The CDR3 sequence is 16 residues long. Germline CDR1 reads SGHTA; CDR2 reads FQGNSA.

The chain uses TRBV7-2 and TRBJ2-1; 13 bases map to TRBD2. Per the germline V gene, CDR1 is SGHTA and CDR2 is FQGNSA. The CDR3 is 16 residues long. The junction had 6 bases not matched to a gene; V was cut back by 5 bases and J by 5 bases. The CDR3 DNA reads TGTGCCAGCAGCACCTACGGGACTAGCGGGGACAATGAGCAGTTCTTC. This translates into CASSTYGTSGDNEQFF.

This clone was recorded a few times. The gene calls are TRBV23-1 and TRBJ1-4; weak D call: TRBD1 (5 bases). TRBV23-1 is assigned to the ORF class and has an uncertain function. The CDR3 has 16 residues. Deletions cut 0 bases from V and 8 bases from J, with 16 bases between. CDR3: CASSQSYRRVDEKLFF. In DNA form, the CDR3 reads TGCGCCAGCAGTCAATCGTACAGGCGGGTAGACGAAAAACTGTTTTTT.

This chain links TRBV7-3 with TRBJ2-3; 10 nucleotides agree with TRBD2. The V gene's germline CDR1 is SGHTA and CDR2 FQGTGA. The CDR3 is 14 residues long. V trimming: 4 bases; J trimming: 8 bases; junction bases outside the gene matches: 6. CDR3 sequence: CASSSGTSEGTQYF. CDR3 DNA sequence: TGTGCCAGCAGCTCTGGGACTAGCGAGGGTACGCAGTATTTT.

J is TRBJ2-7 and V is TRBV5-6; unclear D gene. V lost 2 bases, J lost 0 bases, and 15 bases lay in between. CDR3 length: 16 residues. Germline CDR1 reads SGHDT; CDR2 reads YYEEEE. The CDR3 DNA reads TGTGCCAGCAGCTTAGGCTCCACCTTAACCTCCTACGAGCAGTACTTC. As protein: CASSLGSTLTSYEQYF.

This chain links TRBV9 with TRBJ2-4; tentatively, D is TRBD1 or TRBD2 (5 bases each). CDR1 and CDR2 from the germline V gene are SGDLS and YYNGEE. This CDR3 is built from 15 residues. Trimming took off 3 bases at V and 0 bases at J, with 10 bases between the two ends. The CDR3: CASSAGAEAKNIQYF. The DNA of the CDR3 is TGTGCCAGCAGCGCCGGGGCAGAAGCCAAAAACATTCAGTACTTC.

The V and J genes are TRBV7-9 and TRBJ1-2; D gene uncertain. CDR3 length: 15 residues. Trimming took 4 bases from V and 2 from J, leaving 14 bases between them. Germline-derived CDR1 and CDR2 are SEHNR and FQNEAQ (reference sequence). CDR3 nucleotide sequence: TGTGCCAGCAGCTCAGTGGTGGGCCGAAACTATGGCTACACCTTC. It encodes CASSSVVGRNYGYTF.

The CDR3 DNA reads as TGTGCCAGCTCACCCGACAGGGTAAACACTGAAGCTTTCTTT. This sequence encodes CASSPDRVNTEAFF. The genes are TRBV18 and TRBJ1-1, with 7 bases aligning to TRBD1. V shed 3 bases and J 2 bases; nucleotides not matched to a gene: 3. Germline-derived CDR1 and CDR2 are KGHSH and LQKENI. This CDR3 contains 14 residues.